The entry below gives a single T cell receptor (beta chain) sequence along with its context. TCRdb recomputed calls from the reads with MiXCR, one row per CDR3 protein. The sample has about 240,000 distinct CDR3 sequences, about 30% seen once; the top ten hold more than 6.5%. CDR1 DFQATT and CDR2 SNEGSKA come from the germline V gene (reference sequence). V was trimmed by 4 bases and J by 1 base, leaving 16 bases between them. This CDR3 has 15 amino acids. The source of the sample is a study of kidney transplant recipient with SARS-CoV-2 infection. The sample was a blood sample, taken at baseline and between days 110 and 120 from a kidney transplant recipient. The gene calls are TRBV20-1 and TRBJ2-5; D is undetermined. The TCR originated in a male patient in his 30s who had COVID-19 and was a kidney transplant recipient. Some T cells may be provided by the graft donor. DNA of the CDR3: TGCAGTGCTATCCCGGGCAAATGGAGCCAAGAGACCCAGTACTTC. It codes for CSAIPGKWSQETQYF.